These 16 T cell receptor beta chains share one sample of origin, sequenced in a study of T cell repertoires in ileal Crohn's disease. As to time point: neoterminal ileum biopsy at postoperative endoscopy, about 6 months after surgery. Only in-frame clones appear in the TCRdb table, and some are missing; sequencing was by immunoSEQ multiplex PCR. The sample shows 12,000 or so clones, 78% of them seen only once. Sequencing input: ileal tissue. These receptors were collected from an adult with Crohn's disease.

V is TRBV5-1 and J is TRBJ1-1; the D gene is possibly TRBD1 (6 bases). Trimming removed 4 bases from V and 3 bases from J, with 16 bases in between. This CDR3 has 15 residues. Germline-derived CDR1 and CDR2 are SGHRS and YFSETQ. The CDR3 reads CASSATTGWDTEAFF. The CDR3 DNA follows: TGCGCCAGCAGCGCTACAACAGGGTGGGACACTGAAGCTTTCTTT.

This rearrangement joins TRBV4-1 to TRBJ1-4, with 7 bases that match TRBD1. The CDR3 has 14 amino acids. Germline CDR1 and CDR2: MGHRA and YSYEKL. V dropped 4 bases and J dropped 7; count of bases not matched to a gene: 6. Here the CDR3 reads CASSPTGASEKLFF. The CDR3 bases are TGCGCCAGCAGCCCCACAGGGGCGAGTGAAAAACTGTTTTTT.

This chain joins TRBV25-1 and TRBJ2-1, with TRBD2 matching over 11 bases. The CDR3 runs to 15 residues. With 6 bases clipped from V and 9 bases from J, the junction kept 10 bases outside the gene matches. Germline CDR1 and CDR2: MGHDK and SYGVNS. CDR3 in amino acids: CASRIAGGPLSEQFF. The CDR3 DNA sequence: TGTGCCAGCAGGATAGCGGGGGGGCCCCTTAGTGAGCAGTTCTTC.

This rearrangement joins TRBV6-5 to TRBJ2-7; perhaps TRBD1 as D (5 bases). Looked up from germline, CDR1 is MNHEY and CDR2 is SVGAGI. The CDR3 sequence is 13 residues long. V was clipped by 5 bases and J by 4 bases, with 12 bases between them. The CDR3 DNA is TGTGCCAGCAGTCTTGCTACAGGTTACGAGCAGTACTTC. This sequence encodes CASSLATGYEQYF.

The chain employs TRBV9 and TRBJ1-3; D is uncertain. V lost 2 bases, J lost 0 bases, and 6 bases lay in between. Germline-derived CDR1 and CDR2 are SGDLS and YYNGEE. The CDR3 has 14 amino acids. This chain's CDR3 is CASSVSTSGNTIYF. CDR3 DNA: TGTGCCAGCAGCGTCAGTACCTCTGGAAACACCATATATTTT. The full variable domain, completed using reference TRBV9 and TRBJ1-3, is DSGVTQTPKHLITATGQRVTLRCSPRSGDLSVYWYQQSLDQGLQFLIQYYNGEERAKGNILERFSAQQFPDLHSELNLSSLELGDSALYFCASSVSTSGNTIYFGEGSWLTVV.

V usage is TRBV6-1 and J usage is TRBJ2-3; D gene unclear. The germline V gene encodes CDR1 MNHNS and CDR2 SASEGT. This CDR3 has 12 amino acids. V lost 4 bases and J lost 2, with 4 bases in between. The CDR3 spells CASSANTDTQYF. The CDR3 nucleotides read TGTGCCAGCAGTGCTAACACAGATACGCAGTATTTT.

This clone appeared a single time. The chain carries TRBV9 and TRBJ2-7; 14 positions agree with TRBD2. The J segment lost 0 bases and the V segment lost 0 bases, leaving 5 bases of the junction unmatched. Looked up from germline, CDR1 is SGDLS and CDR2 is YYNGEE. This CDR3 comprises 18 residues. CDR3 sequence reads: CASSVGLAGGTSSYEQYF. DNA of the CDR3: TGTGCCAGCAGCGTAGGACTAGCGGGAGGGACGAGCTCCTACGAGCAGTACTTC.

DNA of the CDR3: TGCGCCAGCAGCCAAGAGAAATCGGACAGGGGAGAGACCCAGTACTTC. Its protein product is CASSQEKSDRGETQYF. The rearrangement uses TRBV4-1 and TRBJ2-5; 9 bases map to TRBD1. Unmatched junction bases numbered 6, after V lost 0 bases and J lost 4 bases. From germline, CDR1 is MGHRA and CDR2 YSYEKL. CDR3 size: 16 residues.

This clone was picked up a small number of times. V and J are TRBV28 and TRBJ2-7, with 13 bases identical to TRBD2. Germline CDR1 MDHEN, CDR2 SYDVKM. The CDR3 sequence is 16 residues long. V shed 5 bases and J 1 base; nucleotides not matched to a gene: 5. The CDR3 nucleotides are TGTGCCAGCAGTGGGACTAGCGGGGCATTATCCTACGAGCAGTACTTC. It translates to CASSGTSGALSYEQYF.

The CDR3 loop reads CASSLESRGPQHF. CDR3 coding DNA: TGTGCCAGCTCACTCGAATCACGGGGGCCCCAGCATTTT. This chain connects TRBV18 to TRBJ1-5; unclear D gene. Germline-derived CDR1 and CDR2 are KGHSH and LQKENI. The CDR3 covers 13 residues. V gave up 4 bases and J gave up 9 bases, with 13 bases separating them.

The sample holds a few counts of this clone. This chain joins TRBV7-6 and TRBJ2-7, with TRBD2 matching over 7 bases. CDR3 length equals 14 residues. Per germline, CDR1 SGHVS and CDR2 FNYEAQ. V shed 5 bases, J shed 6 bases, and the junction held 10 bases outside the gene matches. CDR3 DNA sequence: TGTGCCAGCAGCCTTGGGAGGGTATCGGTCGAGCAGTACTTC. Translation: CASSLGRVSVEQYF.

The CDR3 DNA reads as TGTGCCAGCAGAGAGGACAGGGGTGAAGCTTTCTTT. Amino acids: CASREDRGEAFF. This chain connects TRBV6-5 to TRBJ1-1; TRBD1 matches 9 bases. This CDR3 comprises 12 residues. V was clipped by 6 bases and J by 7 bases; unmatched bases: 3. Germline V gene data show CDR1 as MNHEY and CDR2 as SVGAGI.

The J gene is TRBJ2-2, the V gene TRBV7-7; D unresolved. The V and J ends lost 2 bases and 0 bases respectively, with 7 bases between them. The CDR3 contains 15 residues. The germline CDR1 and CDR2 sequences are SSHAT and FNYEAQ (reference sequence). CDR3 DNA: TGTGCCAGCAGCTTAACTGCGGCGAACACCGGGGAGCTGTTTTTT. This sequence encodes CASSLTAANTGELFF.

This chain connects TRBV5-4 to TRBJ2-7, with 8 bases fitting TRBD2. Germline V CDR1 and CDR2: SGHNT, YYREEE (reference sequence). This CDR3 spans 15 amino acids. Germline trimming cut 4 bases from V and 6 bases from J; bases unmatched to any gene: 12. DNA for the CDR3: TGTGCCAGCAGCGCTCCGAGGGCGGGAGGAGGCGAGCAGTACTTC. This codes for CASSAPRAGGGEQYF.

V usage is TRBV5-4 and J usage is TRBJ2-5; a possible D gene is TRBD2 (7 bases). The CDR3 sequence is 18 residues long. Germline CDR1 and CDR2: SGHNT and YYREEE (reference sequence). V was clipped by 0 bases and J by 4 bases, with 22 bases between them. Here the CDR3 reads CASSLALSGGGGRETQYF. The CDR3 DNA is TGTGCCAGCAGCTTGGCCTTGAGCGGAGGGGGGGGACGAGAGACCCAGTACTTC.

The V call is TRBV7-9, the J call TRBJ1-5; no definite D call. Per germline, CDR1 SEHNR and CDR2 FQNEAQ (reference sequence). The V and J ends lost 0 bases and 7 bases respectively, with 7 bases between them. This CDR3 comprises 13 residues. The CDR3: CASSLAREQPQHF. CDR3 in DNA: TGTGCCAGCAGCTTAGCGCGAGAGCAGCCCCAGCATTTT.